These 27 T cell receptor beta chains share one sample of origin, sequenced in a study of T cells in Graves' hyperthyroidism and ophthalmopathy (dated by TCRdb to about 2019). The library was generated by multiplex PCR. Reads for this sample came from an Illumina HiSeq 2000. Amplification of TCR beta CDR3 regions was carried out from RNA transcripts. The TCR CDR3 was subjected to a first round of RT-PCR using the HTBI primer set and the Qiagen OneStep RT-PCR kit. TCRdb cleaned the public reads at Q25 with fastp, built clones with MiXCR and kept in-frame beta chains. For every CDR3 protein sequence, its rows merge into one entry that carries the most common genes and DNA. The sample table records around 530,000 distinct CDR3 sequences; approximately 17% of these occur just once. The ten largest clones represent approximately 16% of the sample. Material: blood. The source is a young woman with Graves' ophthalmopathy.

The chain combines TRBV6-1 with TRBJ1-6, with D hard to call. Germline assignment: CDR1 MNHNS and CDR2 SASEGT. Deletions cut 10 bases from V and 3 bases from J, with 10 bases between. This CDR3 is 13 amino acids long. CDR3 coding DNA: TGTGCCATCGCGGTGAACTATAATTCACCCCTCCACTTT. Translation gives CAIAVNYNSPLHF.

In this sample, this clonotype turned up many times. The V and J genes are TRBV14 and TRBJ2-3; TRBD2 agrees at 12 bases. CDR3 size: 16 residues. Trimming at V came to 2 bases and at J to 3 bases, leaving 3 bases not matched to a gene. The germline gives CDR1 SGHDN, CDR2 FVKESK. CDR3 in DNA: TGTGCCAGCAGCCAAAGGACTAGCGGGGAAACAGATACGCAGTATTTT. It yields the protein CASSQRTSGETDTQYF. Full variable domain (rest looked up from reference TRBV14 and TRBJ2-3): EAGVTQFPSHSVIEKGQTVTLRCDPISGHDNLYWYRRVMGKEIKFLLHFVKESKQDESGMPNNRFLAERTGGTYSTLKVQPAELEDSGVYFCASSQRTSGETDTQYFGPGTRLTVL.

This clonotype was observed at least ten times. Written as DNA, the CDR3 is TGTGCCAGCAGTCCTCGGACAGGGGCGGATAGCAATCAGCCCCAGCATTTT. Translating it yields CASSPRTGADSNQPQHF. This chain joins TRBV12-3 or TRBV12-4 and TRBJ1-5; 9 positions agree with TRBD1. The trim removed 5 bases at V and 0 bases at J, leaving 8 bases unmatched. The CDR3 sequence is 17 residues long.

This clonotype was counted many times. This chain joins TRBV25-1 and TRBJ1-1, with D perhaps matching TRBD1 (5 bases). The CDR3 is 18 residues long. The germline V and J ends were trimmed by 4 bases and 1 base, with 22 bases remaining between them. Germline values: CDR1 MGHDK, CDR2 SYGVNS. The CDR3 sequence: CASSALRDSITRNTEAFF. CDR3 in DNA: TGTGCCAGCAGTGCTCTCCGGGACTCCATTACTAGGAACACTGAAGCTTTCTTT.

This clonotype was observed many times. The chain recombines TRBV5-1 with TRBJ1-1; 7 nucleotides line up with TRBD1. Germline loops: CDR1 SGHRS, CDR2 YFSETQ. CDR3 size: 15 residues. Trimming took 4 bases from V and 2 from J; bases not matched to a gene: 8. The CDR3: CASSGNRGKNTEAFF. The CDR3 DNA is TGCGCCAGCAGCGGGAACAGGGGTAAAAACACTGAAGCTTTCTTT.

There are many counts of this clonotype. The chain carries TRBV11-2 and TRBJ1-2, with 8 positions matching TRBD1. The CDR3 runs to 17 residues. V shed 4 bases, J shed 7 bases, and the junction held 17 bases outside the gene matches. The germline V gene has CDR1 SGHAT and CDR2 FQNNGV. CDR3 loop: CASSSRLPRTGLRGYTF. The CDR3 DNA is TGTGCCAGCAGCTCCCGACTGCCGCGGACAGGGCTGCGTGGCTACACCTTC.

The J gene is TRBJ1-2, the V gene TRBV7-2; D is ambiguous. Trimming took off 2 bases at V and 8 bases at J, with 9 bases between the two ends. The CDR3 loop spans 12 amino acids. Germline lookup yields CDR1 SGHTA and CDR2 FQGNSA. CDR3 nucleotide sequence: TGTGCCAGCAGCTTATCACTTAACGGCTACACCTTC. Translation gives CASSLSLNGYTF.

This clonotype was recorded at least ten times. The CDR3 protein is CASSPRQGRSDTQYF. The DNA of the CDR3 is TGTGCCAGCAGCCCCCGACAGGGGAGGTCAGATACGCAGTATTTT. The chain has TRBV3-1 and TRBJ2-3, with TRBD1 identical over 8 bases. The trim removed 4 bases at V and 4 bases at J, leaving 7 bases unmatched. Germline V gives CDR1 LGHDT, CDR2 YNNKEL (reference sequence). The CDR3 loop spans 15 amino acids.

Regarding this clonotype: A read error may be the cause here, since a much bigger clone is one base away. This chain links TRBV29-1 with TRBJ2-7; D ambiguous. Trimming removed 4 bases from V and 1 base from J, with 11 bases in between. CDR3 length: 13 residues. Per the germline V gene, CDR1 is SQVTM and CDR2 is ANQGSEA. The CDR3 bases are TGCAGCGTTGTGGCAGATCCTTCCTACGAGCAGTACTTC. Encoded protein: CSVVADPSYEQYF.

This clonotype was observed at least ten times. The genes are TRBV30 and TRBJ2-2; no clear D gene. Trimming took off 3 bases at V and 5 bases at J, with 10 bases between the two ends. Germline V gene data show CDR1 as GTSNPN and CDR2 as SVGIG (reference sequence). The CDR3 is 13 amino acids. Here the CDR3 reads CAWSAHSTGELFF. The DNA for the CDR3 is TGTGCCTGGAGCGCCCACTCGACCGGGGAGCTGTTTTTT.

As regards this clonotype: The germline gene is not matched at one end of the junction; a read error may be the cause. This rearrangement joins TRBV6-2 or TRBV6-3 to TRBJ2-1, with TRBD2 matching 11 bases. The CDR3 runs to 15 residues. CDR1 is MNHEY and CDR2 is SVGEGT in the germline V gene. The CDR3 spells CASSTGTSGNNEQSF. The CDR3 coding sequence is TGTGCCAGCAGTACGGGGACTAGCGGAAACAATGAGCAGTCCTTC.

This clonotype has just one count. The chain couples TRBV13 to TRBJ1-2, with D perhaps TRBD1 (6 bases). Trimming removed 5 bases from V and 8 bases from J, with 15 bases in between. CDR1 and CDR2 (germline): PRHDT, FYEKMQ (reference sequence). The CDR3 is 13 residues long. The CDR3 sequence: CASSVTGRFGYTF. The CDR3 nucleotides read TGTGCCAGCAGCGTAACAGGGAGGTTCGGCTACACCTTC.

In the case of this clonotype: A clone one base away is much larger, so this may be a read error. In this CDR3 the conserved last residue, phenylalanine or tryptophan, is missing, so a read error is likely. V gene TRBV9 combines with J gene TRBJ2-1, with D unclear. Germline V gene lookup returns CDR1 SGDLS and CDR2 YYNGEE. This CDR3 contains 15 residues. V was shortened by 4 bases and J by 0 bases, with 11 bases between the two germline ends. CDR3 nucleotide sequence: TGTGCCAGCAGCCAAGGTCCTAGCTCCTACAATGAGCAGTTCCTC. Translated: CASSQGPSSYNEQFL.

On this clonotype: One base away lies a much larger clone, so this may be a sequencing read error. This chain connects TRBV5-1 to TRBJ2-3; TRBD1 matches at 9 bases. This CDR3 region has 18 residues. Germline V gene lookup returns CDR1 SGHRS and CDR2 YFSETQ. CDR3 nucleotide sequence: TGCGCCTGCAGCTTGACCCCCGGGACAGGGCGCATCACAGATACGCAGTATTTT. Its translation is CACSLTPGTGRITDTQYF.

The chain joins TRBV4-2 to TRBJ1-2; the D gene is possibly TRBD1 (5 bases). Trimming cost V 0 bases and J 8 bases, with 13 bases left between them. The CDR3 is 14 residues long. Germline assignment: CDR1 LGHNA and CDR2 YNFKEQ. The CDR3 here is CASSQEWGEEGYTF. CDR3 DNA: TGTGCCAGCAGCCAAGAATGGGGGGAAGAGGGCTACACCTTC.

This clonotype was recorded a few times. J is TRBJ1-1 and V is TRBV10-2, with no clear D. The CDR3 covers 12 residues. With 2 bases removed from V and 5 bases from J, the gap between germline ends came to 6 bases. From germline, CDR1 is WSHSY and CDR2 SAAADI. The chain's CDR3 is CASSEPGTEAFF. As DNA, the CDR3 is TGCGCCAGCAGTGAGCCGGGGACTGAAGCTTTCTTT.

This clonotype has ten or more counts. The chain couples TRBV30 to TRBJ1-4; the D is unclear. This CDR3 region has 13 residues. The germline V gene encodes CDR1 GTSNPN and CDR2 SVGIG (reference sequence). V lost 3 bases, J lost 7 bases, and 12 bases lay in between. The CDR3 spells CAWSDRLGEKLFF. The DNA for the CDR3 is TGTGCCTGGAGCGATCGGTTGGGTGAAAAACTGTTTTTT.

Many counts were recorded for this clonotype. V is TRBV7-9 and J is TRBJ2-7; D remains unclear. V dropped 5 bases and J dropped 2 bases, with 10 bases sitting between them. The CDR3 contains 13 residues. Germline V gene sequence: CDR1 SEHNR, CDR2 FQNEAQ (reference sequence). The CDR3 sequence: CASSPGYTYEQYF. The CDR3 DNA reads TGTGCCAGCAGCCCTGGGTACACCTACGAGCAGTACTTC.

The chain combines TRBV7-6 with TRBJ1-1; D is unclear. CDR3 length: 17 amino acids. Germline V gene data show CDR1 as SGHVS and CDR2 as FNYEAQ. Deletions cut 6 bases from V and 2 bases from J, with 22 bases between. The CDR3 DNA reads as TGTGCCAGCAGTCCCTTCTCCCCCACTAGCCTAAACACTGAAGCTTTCTTT. It yields the protein CASSPFSPTSLNTEAFF.

This clonotype was seen at least ten times. The chain recombines TRBV12-3 or TRBV12-4 with TRBJ2-7; D perhaps matches TRBD2 (6 bases). The ends were cut back, 5 bases at V and 0 bases at J, with 14 bases in the middle. There are 15 residues in the CDR3. Here the CDR3 reads CASSPSSGFSYEQYF. The CDR3 nucleotides are TGTGCCAGCAGTCCGTCCAGCGGGTTCTCCTACGAGCAGTACTTC.

The V and J genes are TRBV27 and TRBJ1-6; D might be TRBD1 (5 bases). In germline, CDR1 is MNHEY, CDR2 SMNVEV (reference sequence). CDR3 size: 14 residues. Trimming took 7 bases from V and 7 from J, leaving 14 bases between them. CDR3 DNA: TGTGCCAGCACCCCTAGGTGGGGGAATTCACCCCTCCACTTT. Protein product: CASTPRWGNSPLHF.

This clonotype showed up many times. V gene TRBV28 combines with J gene TRBJ2-5; a weak D match, TRBD2 (6 bases). From germline, CDR1 is MDHEN and CDR2 SYDVKM. The CDR3 has 13 residues. V was cut by 3 bases and J by 5 bases, with 10 bases left in between. In DNA, the CDR3 is TGTGCCAGCAGTTTCACGGAGGGGGAGACCCAGTACTTC. It codes for CASSFTEGETQYF.

This clonotype was seen many times. V usage is TRBV11-2 and J usage is TRBJ2-2, with a possible D match to TRBD1 (6 bases). CDR3 length: 16 amino acids. Trimming shortened V by 3 bases and J by 6 bases, and 17 bases separated the two germline ends. In germline, CDR1 is SGHAT, CDR2 FQNNGV. Written as DNA, the CDR3 is TGTGCCAGCAGCTTCCCAACAACAGGGTCGCCCGGGGAGCTGTTTTTT. Translation: CASSFPTTGSPGELFF.

This clonotype came up many times. The rearrangement uses TRBV6-1 and TRBJ1-5; 7 nucleotides match TRBD1. Germline V gene lookup returns CDR1 MNHNS and CDR2 SASEGT. The CDR3 covers 14 residues. V shed 6 bases and J 4 bases; nucleotides not matched to a gene: 6. CDR3 in amino acids: CASRDRRENQPQHF. CDR3 in DNA: TGTGCCAGCAGGGACAGGAGGGAGAATCAGCCCCAGCATTTT.

This clonotype was detected many times. The rearrangement joins TRBV28 to TRBJ2-3, with D tentatively TRBD1 (5 bases). V lost 6 bases and J 0 bases, leaving 16 bases between the germline ends. Germline CDR1 reads MDHEN; CDR2 reads SYDVKM. The CDR3 has 16 residues. As DNA, the CDR3 is TGTGCCAGCAGCCCCCCGACAGTTTTTAGCACAGATACGCAGTATTTT. Encoded protein: CASSPPTVFSTDTQYF.

For this clonotype: This could be a read error, since a much larger clone is one nucleotide away. The gene calls are TRBV18 and TRBJ2-2; D is unresolved. Germline values: CDR1 KGHSH, CDR2 LQKENI. The CDR3 spans 17 residues. CDR3 DNA: TGTGCCAACTCACCACCGGTCGGCAGAACGAACACCGGGGAGCTGTTTTTT. As protein: CANSPPVGRTNTGELFF.

This clonotype appeared many times. The rearrangement uses TRBV28 and TRBJ1-3, with 7 bases that match TRBD1. Losses at the gene ends were 7 bases for V and 4 bases for J; bases not matched to a gene: 25. Germline V lookup: CDR1 MDHEN, CDR2 SYDVKM. This CDR3 has 20 residues. The CDR3 DNA follows: TGTGCCAGCATCAAATCCGCCCTTTACCCGTATACAGGGGACGGAAACACCATATATTTT. This sequence encodes CASIKSALYPYTGDGNTIYF.